The sequence of this TCR beta chain was determined in a study of CD8 T cells in Susac syndrome. CDR3 length equals 14 residues. CDR1 is SNHLY, CDR2 FYNNEI, per germline. Trimming removed 6 bases from V and 6 bases from J, with 17 bases in between. The table lists this clonotype with a count of one. cDNA came from roughly 0.5 to 1 ug RNA primed by random hexamers. The CDR3 of TCR beta was amplified by immunoSEQ multiplex PCR across 54 Vbeta and 13 Jbeta. From the immunoSEQ multiplex PCR reads, TCRdb called clonotypes with MiXCR, one entry per CDR3 protein. In the table there are about 180,000 distinct CDR3 sequences, over 85% of which are singletons.

The material sequenced was CD4+ T cells from PBMCs. The TCR originated in a human donor with multiple sclerosis. This chain links TRBV2 with TRBJ1-2; D gene ambiguous. This chain's CDR3 is CASRDDIGADGYTF. For the CDR3, the DNA is TGTGCCAGCAGGGACGACATTGGAGCGGATGGCTACACCTTC.